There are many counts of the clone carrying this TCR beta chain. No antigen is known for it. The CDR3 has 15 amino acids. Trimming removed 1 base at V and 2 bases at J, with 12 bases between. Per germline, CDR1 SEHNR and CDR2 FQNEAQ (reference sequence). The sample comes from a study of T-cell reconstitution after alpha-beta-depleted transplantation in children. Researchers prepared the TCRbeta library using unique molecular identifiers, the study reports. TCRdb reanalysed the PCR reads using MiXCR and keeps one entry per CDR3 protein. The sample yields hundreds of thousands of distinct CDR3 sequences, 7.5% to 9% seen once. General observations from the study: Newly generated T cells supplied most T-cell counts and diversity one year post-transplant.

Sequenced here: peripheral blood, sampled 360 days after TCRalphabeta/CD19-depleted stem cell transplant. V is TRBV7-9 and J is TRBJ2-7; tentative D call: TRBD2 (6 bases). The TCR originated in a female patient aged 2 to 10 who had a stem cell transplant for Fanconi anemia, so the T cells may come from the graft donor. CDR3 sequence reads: CASSLDGTVTYEQYF. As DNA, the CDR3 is TGTGCCAGCAGCTTAGATGGGACTGTTACCTACGAGCAGTACTTC.